This T cell receptor (beta chain) was captured in a study of identical twins. Study outcomes and limitations: Zero-insertion findings could be partly confounded by invariant cells (MAIT and iNKT cells). Reduced insertions were recorded for abundant cord blood beta clonotypes, with no such pattern in memory repertoires.

A universal primer site was created by template switching, with the cDNA bearing unique molecular identifiers. Each CDR3 protein is one row after TCRdb ran MiXCR on the 5' RACE reads. The sample includes 240,000 or so distinct CDR3 sequences, approximately 10% of them seen just once. On this clonotype: Its antigen is undetermined.

The CDR3 runs to 13 residues. Trimming took off 5 bases at V and 0 bases at J, with 8 bases between the two ends. Per the germline V gene, CDR1 is MNHEY and CDR2 is SMNVEV (reference sequence). Sequencing used memory T cells sorted from blood. This receptor was obtained from a man aged 45 to 65 in good health. The chain is built from TRBV27 and TRBJ2-7; D remains unclear. The CDR3 loop reads CASSPYSSYEQYF. The CDR3 nucleotides are TGTGCCAGCAGTCCTTACAGCTCCTACGAGCAGTACTTC.